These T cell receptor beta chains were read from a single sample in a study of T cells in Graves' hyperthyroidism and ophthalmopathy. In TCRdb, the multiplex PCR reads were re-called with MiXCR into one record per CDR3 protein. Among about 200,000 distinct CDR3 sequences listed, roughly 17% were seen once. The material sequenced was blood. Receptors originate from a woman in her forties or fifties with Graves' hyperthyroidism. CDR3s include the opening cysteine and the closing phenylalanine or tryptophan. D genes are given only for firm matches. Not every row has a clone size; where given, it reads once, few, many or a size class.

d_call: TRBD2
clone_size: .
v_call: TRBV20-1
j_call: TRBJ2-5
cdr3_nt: TGCAGTGCTAGAACCGCCCCTGGACTAGCGGGAGAAGAGACCCAGTACTTC
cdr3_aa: CSARTAPGLAGEETQYF

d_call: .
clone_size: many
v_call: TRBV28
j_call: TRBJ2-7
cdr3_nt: TGTGCCAGCAGTCTGGCCGCCACCGACAGCTACGAGCAGTACTTC
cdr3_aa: CASSLAATDSYEQYF

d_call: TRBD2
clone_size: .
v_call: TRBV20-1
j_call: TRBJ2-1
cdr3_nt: TGCAGTGCTAGGCCTAGCGGGAGTATCGGCTCCTACAATGAGCAGTTCTTC
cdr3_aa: CSARPSGSIGSYNEQFF

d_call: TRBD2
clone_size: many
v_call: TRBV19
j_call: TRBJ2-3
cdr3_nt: TGTGCCAGTACCAAGCGGGAGTTTAACACAGATACGCAGTATTTT
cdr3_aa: CASTKREFNTDTQYF

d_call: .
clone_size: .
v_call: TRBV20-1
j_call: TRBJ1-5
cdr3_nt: TGCAGTGCTAGTGGACTAAGACAGGTGAAAGAGAATCAGCCCCAGCATTTT
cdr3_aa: CSASGLRQVKENQPQHF

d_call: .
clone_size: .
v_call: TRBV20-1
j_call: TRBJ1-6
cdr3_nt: TGCAGTGCAAAGCCGGGAACCAACCCCGATTCACCCCTCCACTTT
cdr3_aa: CSAKPGTNPDSPLHF

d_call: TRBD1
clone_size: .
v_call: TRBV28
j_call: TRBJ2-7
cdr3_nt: TGTGCCAGCAGATCGGGACAGGTGGGAAACTACGAGCAGTACTTC
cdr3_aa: CASRSGQVGNYEQYF

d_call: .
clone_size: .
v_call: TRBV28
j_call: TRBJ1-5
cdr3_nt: TGTGCCAGCAGTACCGATATCAGGCCCCAGCATTTT
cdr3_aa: CASSTDIRPQHF

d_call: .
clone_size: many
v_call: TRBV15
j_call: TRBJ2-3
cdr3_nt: TGTGCCACCAGCATCCCCAGAACTAGCACAGATACGCAGTATTTT
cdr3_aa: CATSIPRTSTDTQYF

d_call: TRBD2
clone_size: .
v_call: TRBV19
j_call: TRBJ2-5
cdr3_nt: TGTGCCAGTAGTAGGCTCTTAGCGGGAGGGGAAGAGACCCAGTACTTC
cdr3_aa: CASSRLLAGGEETQYF

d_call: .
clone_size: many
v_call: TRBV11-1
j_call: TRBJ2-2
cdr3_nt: TGTGCCAGCAGCTTAAACCCGAAGACCGGGGAGCTGTTTTTT
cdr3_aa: CASSLNPKTGELFF

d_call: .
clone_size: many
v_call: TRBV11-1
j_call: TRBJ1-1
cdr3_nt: TGTGCCATCCTAGGTGGGGAGAACACTGAAGCTTTCTTT
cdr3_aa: CAILGGENTEAFF

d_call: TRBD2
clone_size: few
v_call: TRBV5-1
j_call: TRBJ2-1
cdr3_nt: TGCGCCAGCAGCGCCGGGACTAGCAGCAATGAGCAGTTCTTC
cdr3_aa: CASSAGTSSNEQFF

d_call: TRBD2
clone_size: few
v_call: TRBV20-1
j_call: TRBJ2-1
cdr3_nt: TGCAGTGCTACCCGGACTAGCGGGAGGAGTCCCTACAATGAGCAGTTCTTC
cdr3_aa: CSATRTSGRSPYNEQFF

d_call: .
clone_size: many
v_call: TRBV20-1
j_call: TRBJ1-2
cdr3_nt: TGCAGTGCTCCCGCGATGGCGGATGGCTACACCTTC
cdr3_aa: CSAPAMADGYTF

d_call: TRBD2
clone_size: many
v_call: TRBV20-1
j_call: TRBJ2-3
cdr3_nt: TGCAGTGACCTGGACTGGACTAGCGGGAGGGGAGATACGCAGTATTTT
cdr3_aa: CSDLDWTSGRGDTQYF

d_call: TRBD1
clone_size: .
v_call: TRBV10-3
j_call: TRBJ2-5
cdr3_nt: TGTGCCATCAGTTTTGGGGACAGGGAAGAGACCCAGTACTTC
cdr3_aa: CAISFGDREETQYF

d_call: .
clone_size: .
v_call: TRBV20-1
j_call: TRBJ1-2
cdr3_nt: TGCAGTGCTAGAGTGGGGGCGGGTGGCTACACCTTC
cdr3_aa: CSARVGAGGYTF

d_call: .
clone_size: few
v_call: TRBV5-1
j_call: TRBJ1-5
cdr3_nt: TGCGCCAGCAGCTTGGGCCTTTTTAGCAATCAGCCCCAGCATTTT
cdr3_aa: CASSLGLFSNQPQHF

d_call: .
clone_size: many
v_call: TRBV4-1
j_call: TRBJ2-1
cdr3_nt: TGCGCCAGCAGCCTACTAGTCGGCGATGAGCAGTTCTTC
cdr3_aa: CASSLLVGDEQFF

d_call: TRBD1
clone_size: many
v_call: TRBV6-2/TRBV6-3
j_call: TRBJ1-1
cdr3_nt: TGTGCCAGCATTATGCCTGGGACAGTGAACACTGAAGCTTTCTTT
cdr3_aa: CASIMPGTVNTEAFF

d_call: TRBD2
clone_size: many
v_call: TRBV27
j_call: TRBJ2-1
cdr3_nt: TGTGCCAGCACCTTAAGACAGCGGGGCGGGTACAATGAGCAGTTCTTC
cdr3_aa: CASTLRQRGGYNEQFF

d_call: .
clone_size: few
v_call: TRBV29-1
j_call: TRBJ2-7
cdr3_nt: TGCAGCGTTGGAGGGGGAGACGAGCAGTACTTC
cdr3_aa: CSVGGGDEQYF

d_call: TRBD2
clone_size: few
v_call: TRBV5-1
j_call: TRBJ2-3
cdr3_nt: TGCGCCAGCAGCTTGGTTCCTGGGGGGGTGACAGATACGCAGTATTTT
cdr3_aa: CASSLVPGGVTDTQYF

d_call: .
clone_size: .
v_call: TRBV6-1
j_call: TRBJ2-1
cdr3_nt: TGTGCCAGCATCCCGACAGGGGCTAGCGGTAGACAGTTCTTC
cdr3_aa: CASIPTGASGRQFF

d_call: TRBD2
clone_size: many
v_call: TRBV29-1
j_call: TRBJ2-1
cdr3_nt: TGCAGCGTTGTGACTAGCGGGACCTACAATGAGCAGTTCTTC
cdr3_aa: CSVVTSGTYNEQFF

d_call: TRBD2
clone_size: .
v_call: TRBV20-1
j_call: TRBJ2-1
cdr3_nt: TGCAGTGCTGCTCGGACTAGCGGGAGGAGTCCCTACAATGAGCAGCTCTTC
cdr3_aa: CSAARTSGRSPYNEQLF

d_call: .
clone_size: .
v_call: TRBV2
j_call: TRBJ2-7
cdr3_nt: TGTGCCAGCAGATACCGGGTCTTACCCTCCTACGAGCAGTACTTC
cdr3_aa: CASRYRVLPSYEQYF

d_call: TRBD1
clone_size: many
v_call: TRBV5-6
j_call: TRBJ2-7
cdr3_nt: TGTGCCAGCAGCTTGGGGGACAGGGTCCCCTACGAGCAGTACTTC
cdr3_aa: CASSLGDRVPYEQYF

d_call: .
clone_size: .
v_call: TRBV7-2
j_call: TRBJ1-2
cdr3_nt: TGTGCCAGCAGCTTAGAAAGGACCAACTATGGCTACACCTTC
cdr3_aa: CASSLERTNYGYTF

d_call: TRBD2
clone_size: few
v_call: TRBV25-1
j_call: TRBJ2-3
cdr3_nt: TGTGCCAGCAGTGAGACTACTAGCGGAAGCACAGATACGCAGTATTTT
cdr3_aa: CASSETTSGSTDTQYF

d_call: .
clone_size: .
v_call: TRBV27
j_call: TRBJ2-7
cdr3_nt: TGTGCCAGCAGCACCCCCAGCAGGGTCCACGAGCAGTACTTC
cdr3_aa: CASSTPSRVHEQYF

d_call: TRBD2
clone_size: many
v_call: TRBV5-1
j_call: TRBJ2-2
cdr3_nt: TGCGCCAGCAGCTTGGCTAGCGGGAGAACAGGCGGGGAGCTGTTTTTT
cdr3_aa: CASSLASGRTGGELFF

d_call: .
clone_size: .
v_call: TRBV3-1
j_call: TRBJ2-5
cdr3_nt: TGTGCCAGCAGCCCCAATTCGGGAGTTGGAGAGACCCAGTACTTC
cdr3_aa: CASSPNSGVGETQYF

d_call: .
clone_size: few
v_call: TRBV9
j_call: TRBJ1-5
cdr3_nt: TGTGCCAGCAGCGCTAACAGTTTTGGGCAGCCCCAGCATTTT
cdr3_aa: CASSANSFGQPQHF

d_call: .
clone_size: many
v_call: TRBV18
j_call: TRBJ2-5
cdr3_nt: TGTGCCAGCTCACCGAGCGCGGGGGACACGGAGACCCAGTACTTC
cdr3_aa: CASSPSAGDTETQYF

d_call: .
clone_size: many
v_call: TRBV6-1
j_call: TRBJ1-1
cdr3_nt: TGTGCCAGCACCCCGGGACAAAACACTGAAGCTTTCTTT
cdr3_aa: CASTPGQNTEAFF

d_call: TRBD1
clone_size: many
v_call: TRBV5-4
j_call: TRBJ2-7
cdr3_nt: TGTGCCAGCACCAGACAGGGGACCTACGAGCAGTACTTC
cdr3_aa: CASTRQGTYEQYF

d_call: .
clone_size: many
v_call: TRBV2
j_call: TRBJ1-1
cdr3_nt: TGTGCCAGCAGTCAAAAATCCGGGACACAAAGCGCCATGAACACTGAAGCTTTCTTT
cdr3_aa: CASSQKSGTQSAMNTEAFF

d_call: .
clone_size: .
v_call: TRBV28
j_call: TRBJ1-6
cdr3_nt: TGTGCCAGCAGTTTTTTGGGAAATTCACCCCTCCACTTT
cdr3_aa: CASSFLGNSPLHF

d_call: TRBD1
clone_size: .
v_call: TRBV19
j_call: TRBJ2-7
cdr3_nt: TGTGCCAGTACTCCTTCACAGGGGCTTCCCTACGAGCAGTACTTC
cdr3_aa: CASTPSQGLPYEQYF

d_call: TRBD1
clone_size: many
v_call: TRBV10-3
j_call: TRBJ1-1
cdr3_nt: TGTGCCATCAGCGGGACAGGCCAGAACACTGAAGCTTTCTTT
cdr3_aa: CAISGTGQNTEAFF

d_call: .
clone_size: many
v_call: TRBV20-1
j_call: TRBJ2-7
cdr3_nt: TGCAGTGCTAGAGATGGCCGACTAGACTACGAGCAGTACTTC
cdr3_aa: CSARDGRLDYEQYF